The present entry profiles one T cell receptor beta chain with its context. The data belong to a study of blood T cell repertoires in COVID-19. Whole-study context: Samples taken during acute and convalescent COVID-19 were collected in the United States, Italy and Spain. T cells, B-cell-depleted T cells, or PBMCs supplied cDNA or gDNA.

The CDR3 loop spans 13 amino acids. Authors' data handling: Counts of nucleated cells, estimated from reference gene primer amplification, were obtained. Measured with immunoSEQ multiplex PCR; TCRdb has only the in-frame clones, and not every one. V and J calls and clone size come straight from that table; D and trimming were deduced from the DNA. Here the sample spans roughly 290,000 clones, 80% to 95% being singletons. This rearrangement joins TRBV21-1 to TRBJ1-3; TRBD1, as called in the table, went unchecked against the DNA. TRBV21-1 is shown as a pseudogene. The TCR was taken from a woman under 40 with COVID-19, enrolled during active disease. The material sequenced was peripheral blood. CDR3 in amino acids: CATTDNCGNTIYF. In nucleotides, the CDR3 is TGTGCCACCACAGATAATTGCGGAAACACCATATATTTT.